This TCR beta chain stems from a study of T cell changes during pregnancy in multiple sclerosis (dated by TCRdb to about 2019). A note on the overall study: In women with multiple sclerosis, the researchers looked at how the T cell repertoire shifted as pregnancy progressed.

Trimming removed 2 bases from V and 4 bases from J, leaving 7 bases between the germline ends. CDR1 and CDR2 are drawn from the germline V gene: SGHDN, FVKESK. From cysteine to phenylalanine, the CDR3 is 13 amino acids long. The sequence is cut down to CDR3 DNA, 39 bases in frame from base 1. Library prep was done by the immunoSEQ multiplex PCR assay. The source is immuneACCESS, and TCRdb retained only in-frame sequences with V and J called. Part of the clones is not carried over; for the studies checked, unresolved V genes explain less than half of this, and the remainder is unexplained. The sample data list about 84,000 clones, and about 95% of these were observed just once. Together, the top ten hold 2% to 3% of the sample. As to this clone: Its binding antigen is unknown. No much larger clonotype is one base removed from it; base qualities were not supplied.

The chain joins TRBV14 to TRBJ2-3; tentative D gene TRBD1, with 6 bases matching. Source: peripheral blood, taken in the third trimester of pregnancy. This TCR was sampled from a female donor with multiple sclerosis, enrolled in a pregnancy study. The CDR3 here reads CASSQTGSDTQYF. The nucleotides read TGTGCCAGCAGCCAAACAGGGTCAGATACGCAGTATTTT. Here the CDR3 is joined to the reference TRBV14 and TRBJ2-3 genes, and the full variable domain is: EAGVTQFPSHSVIEKGQTVTLRCDPISGHDNLYWYRRVMGKEIKFLLHFVKESKQDESGMPNNRFLAERTGGTYSTLKVQPAELEDSGVYFCASSQTGSDTQYFGPGTRLTVL.